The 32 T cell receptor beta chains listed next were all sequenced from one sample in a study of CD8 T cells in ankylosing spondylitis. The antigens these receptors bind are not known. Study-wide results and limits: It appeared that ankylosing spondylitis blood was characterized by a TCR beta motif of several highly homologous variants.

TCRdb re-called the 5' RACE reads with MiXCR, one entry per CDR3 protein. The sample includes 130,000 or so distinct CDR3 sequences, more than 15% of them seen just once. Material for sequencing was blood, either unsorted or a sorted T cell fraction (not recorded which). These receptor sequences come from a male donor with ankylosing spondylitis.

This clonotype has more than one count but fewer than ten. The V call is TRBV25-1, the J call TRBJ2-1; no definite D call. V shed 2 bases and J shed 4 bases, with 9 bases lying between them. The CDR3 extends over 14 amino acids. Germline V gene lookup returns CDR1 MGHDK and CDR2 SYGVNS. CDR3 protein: CASSEGGRYNEQFF. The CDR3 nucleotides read TGTGCCAGCAGTGAAGGCGGACGGTACAATGAGCAGTTCTTC.

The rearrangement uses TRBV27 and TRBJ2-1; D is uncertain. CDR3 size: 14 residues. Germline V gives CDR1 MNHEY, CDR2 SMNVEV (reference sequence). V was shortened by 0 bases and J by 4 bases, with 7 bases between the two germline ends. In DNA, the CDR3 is TGTGCCAGCAGTTTATCGTACAGTTACAATGAGCAGTTCTTC. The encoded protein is CASSLSYSYNEQFF.

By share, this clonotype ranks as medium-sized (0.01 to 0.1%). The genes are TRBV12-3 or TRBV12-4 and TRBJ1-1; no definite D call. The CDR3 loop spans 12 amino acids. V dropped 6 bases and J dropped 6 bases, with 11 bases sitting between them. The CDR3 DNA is TGTGCCAGCAGACAACCACGTGCTGAAGCTTTCTTT. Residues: CASRQPRAEAFF.

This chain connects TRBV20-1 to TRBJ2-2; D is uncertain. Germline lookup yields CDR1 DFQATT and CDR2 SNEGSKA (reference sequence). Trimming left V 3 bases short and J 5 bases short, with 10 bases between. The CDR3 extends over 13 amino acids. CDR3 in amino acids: CSARGQMTGELFF. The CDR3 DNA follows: TGCAGTGCTAGGGGCCAGATGACCGGGGAGCTGTTTTTT.

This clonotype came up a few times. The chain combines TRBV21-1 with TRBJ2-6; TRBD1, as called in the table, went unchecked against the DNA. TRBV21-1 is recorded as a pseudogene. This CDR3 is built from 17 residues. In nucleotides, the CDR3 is TGTGCCAGCAGTCCGGGACAGGCGGACTCTGGGGCCAACGTCCTGACTTTC. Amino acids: CASSPGQADSGANVLTF.

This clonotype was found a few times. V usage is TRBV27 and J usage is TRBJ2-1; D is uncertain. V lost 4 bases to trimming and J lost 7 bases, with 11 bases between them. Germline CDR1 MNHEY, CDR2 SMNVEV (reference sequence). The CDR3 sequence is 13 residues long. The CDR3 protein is CASSWGIGNEQFF. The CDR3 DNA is TGTGCCAGCAGTTGGGGAATAGGGAATGAGCAGTTCTTC.

This CDR3 is CASSSVRVSGNTIYF. DNA for the CDR3: TGTGCCAGCAGTTCCGTCCGGGTCTCTGGAAACACCATATATTTT. The chain employs TRBV28 and TRBJ1-3; D gene uncertain. Germline lookup yields CDR1 MDHEN and CDR2 SYDVKM. The CDR3 runs 15 residues. Trimming removed 4 bases from V and 0 bases from J, with 10 bases in between.

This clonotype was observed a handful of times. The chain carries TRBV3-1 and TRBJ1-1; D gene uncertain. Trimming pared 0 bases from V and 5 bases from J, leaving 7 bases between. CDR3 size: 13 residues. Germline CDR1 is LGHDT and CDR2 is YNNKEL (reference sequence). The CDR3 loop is CASSQDTETEAFF. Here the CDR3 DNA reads TGTGCCAGCAGCCAAGATACTGAAACTGAAGCTTTCTTT.

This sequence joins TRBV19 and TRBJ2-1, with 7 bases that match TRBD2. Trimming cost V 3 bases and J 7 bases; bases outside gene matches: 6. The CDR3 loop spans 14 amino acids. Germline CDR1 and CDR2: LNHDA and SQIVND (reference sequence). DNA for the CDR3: TGTGCCAGTAGTATCTCGGGAGGAAGGAATGAGCAGTTCTTC. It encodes CASSISGGRNEQFF.

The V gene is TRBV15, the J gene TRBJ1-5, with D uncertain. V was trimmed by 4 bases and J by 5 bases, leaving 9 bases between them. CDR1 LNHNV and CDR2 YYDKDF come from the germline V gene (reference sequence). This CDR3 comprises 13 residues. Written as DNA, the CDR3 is TGTGCCACCAGCACCCACCTCGATCAGCCCCAGCATTTT. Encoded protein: CATSTHLDQPQHF.

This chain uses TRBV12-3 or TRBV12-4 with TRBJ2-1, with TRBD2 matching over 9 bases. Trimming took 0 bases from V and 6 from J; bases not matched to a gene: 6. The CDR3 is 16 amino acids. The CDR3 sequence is CASSLAVSGSPNEQFF. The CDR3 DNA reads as TGTGCCAGCAGTTTAGCGGTTAGCGGGAGTCCCAATGAGCAGTTCTTC.

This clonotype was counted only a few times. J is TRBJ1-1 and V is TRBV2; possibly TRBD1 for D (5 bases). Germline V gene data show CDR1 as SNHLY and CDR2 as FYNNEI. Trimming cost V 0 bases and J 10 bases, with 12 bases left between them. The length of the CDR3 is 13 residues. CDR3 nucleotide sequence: TGTGCCAGCAGTGAAGCGGGGCGTCAAGGAGCTTTCTTT. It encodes CASSEAGRQGAFF. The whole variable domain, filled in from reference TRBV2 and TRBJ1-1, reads EPEVTQTPSHQVTQMGQEVILRCVPISNHLYFYWYRQILGQKVEFLVSFYNNEISEKSEIFDDQFSVERPDGSNFTLKIRSTKLEDSAMYFCASSEAGRQGAFFGQGTRLTVV.

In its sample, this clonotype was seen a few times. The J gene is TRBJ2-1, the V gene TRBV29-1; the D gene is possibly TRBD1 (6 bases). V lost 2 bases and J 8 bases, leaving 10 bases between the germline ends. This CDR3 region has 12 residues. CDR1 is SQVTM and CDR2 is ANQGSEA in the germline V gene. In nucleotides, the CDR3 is TGCAGCGTTGAACAGGGGCAGGATGAGCAGTTCTTC. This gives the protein CSVEQGQDEQFF.

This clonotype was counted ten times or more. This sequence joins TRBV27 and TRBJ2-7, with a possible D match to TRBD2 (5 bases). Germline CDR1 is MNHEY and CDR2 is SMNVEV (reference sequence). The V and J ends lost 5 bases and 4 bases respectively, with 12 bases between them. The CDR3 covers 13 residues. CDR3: CASSPASSYEQYF. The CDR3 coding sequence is TGTGCCAGCAGTCCTGCTAGCTCGTACGAGCAGTACTTC.

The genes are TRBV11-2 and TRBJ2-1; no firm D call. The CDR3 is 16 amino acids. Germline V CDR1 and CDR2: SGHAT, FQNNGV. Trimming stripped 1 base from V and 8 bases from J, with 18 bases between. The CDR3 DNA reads TGTGCCAGCAGCTTAGGTGCACACCTAAGACAAGATGAGCAGTTCTTC. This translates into CASSLGAHLRQDEQFF.

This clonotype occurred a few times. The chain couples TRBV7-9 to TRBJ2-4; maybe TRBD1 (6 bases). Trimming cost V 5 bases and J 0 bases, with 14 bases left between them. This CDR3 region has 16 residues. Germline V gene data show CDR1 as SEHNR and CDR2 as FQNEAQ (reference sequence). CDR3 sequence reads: CASSPQDRTAKNIQYF. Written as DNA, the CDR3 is TGTGCCAGCAGCCCTCAAGACAGGACAGCCAAAAACATTCAGTACTTC.

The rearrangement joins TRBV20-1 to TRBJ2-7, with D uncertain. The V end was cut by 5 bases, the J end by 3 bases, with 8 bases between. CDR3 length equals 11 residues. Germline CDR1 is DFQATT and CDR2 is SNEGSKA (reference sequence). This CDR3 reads CSAPDIYEQYF. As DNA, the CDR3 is TGCAGTGCTCCTGACATCTACGAGCAGTACTTC.

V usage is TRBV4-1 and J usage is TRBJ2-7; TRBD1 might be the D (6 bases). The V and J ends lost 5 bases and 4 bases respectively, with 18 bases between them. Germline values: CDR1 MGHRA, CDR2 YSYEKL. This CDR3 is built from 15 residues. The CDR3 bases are TGCGCCAGCAGCGACGAGGCCCAGGGGTGGTACGAGCAGTACTTC. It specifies CASSDEAQGWYEQYF.

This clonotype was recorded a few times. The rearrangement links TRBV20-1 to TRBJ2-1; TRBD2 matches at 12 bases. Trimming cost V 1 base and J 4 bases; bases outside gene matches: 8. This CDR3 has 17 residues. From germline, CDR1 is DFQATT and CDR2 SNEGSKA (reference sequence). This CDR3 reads CSARVSLAGGRYNEQFF. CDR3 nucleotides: TGCAGTGCTAGAGTATCGCTAGCGGGAGGGAGGTACAATGAGCAGTTCTTC.

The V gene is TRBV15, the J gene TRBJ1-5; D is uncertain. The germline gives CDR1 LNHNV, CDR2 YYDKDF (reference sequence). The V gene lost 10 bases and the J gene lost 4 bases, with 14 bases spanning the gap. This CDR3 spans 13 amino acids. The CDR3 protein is CASSRRANQPQHF. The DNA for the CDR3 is TGTGCCAGCAGTCGAAGGGCAAATCAGCCCCAGCATTTT.

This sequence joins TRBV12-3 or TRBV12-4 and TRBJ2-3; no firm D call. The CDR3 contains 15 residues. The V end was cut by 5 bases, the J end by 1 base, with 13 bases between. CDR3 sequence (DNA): TGTGCCAGCAGTAAACCCACGTGGGGCACAGATACGCAGTATTTT. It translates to CASSKPTWGTDTQYF.

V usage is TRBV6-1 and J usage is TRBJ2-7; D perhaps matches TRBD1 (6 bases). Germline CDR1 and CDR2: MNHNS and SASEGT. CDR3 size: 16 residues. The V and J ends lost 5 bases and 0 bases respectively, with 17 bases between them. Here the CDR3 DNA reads TGTGCCAGCAGTACGATATACCGGGACACCTCCTACGAGCAGTACTTC. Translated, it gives CASSTIYRDTSYEQYF.

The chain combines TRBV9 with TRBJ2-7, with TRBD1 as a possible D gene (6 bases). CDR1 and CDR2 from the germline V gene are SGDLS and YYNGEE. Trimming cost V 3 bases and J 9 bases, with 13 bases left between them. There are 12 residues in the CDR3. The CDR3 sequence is CASSGQGLGQYF. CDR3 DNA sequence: TGTGCCAGCAGCGGCCAGGGGTTGGGGCAGTACTTC.

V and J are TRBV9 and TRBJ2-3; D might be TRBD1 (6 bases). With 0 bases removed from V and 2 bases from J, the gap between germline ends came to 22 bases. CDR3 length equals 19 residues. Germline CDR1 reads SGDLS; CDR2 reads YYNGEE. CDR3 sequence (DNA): TGTGCCAGCAGCGTAGAGGGGAGCTGGACAGACCGACCCACAGATACGCAGTATTTT. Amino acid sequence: CASSVEGSWTDRPTDTQYF.

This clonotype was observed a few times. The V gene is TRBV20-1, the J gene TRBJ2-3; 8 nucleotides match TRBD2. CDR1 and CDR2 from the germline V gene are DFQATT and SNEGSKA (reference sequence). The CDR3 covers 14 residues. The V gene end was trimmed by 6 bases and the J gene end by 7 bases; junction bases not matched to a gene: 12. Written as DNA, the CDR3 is TGCAGTGCCCGCCCCCAGATAGCGGGATATACGCAGTATTTT. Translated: CSARPQIAGYTQYF.

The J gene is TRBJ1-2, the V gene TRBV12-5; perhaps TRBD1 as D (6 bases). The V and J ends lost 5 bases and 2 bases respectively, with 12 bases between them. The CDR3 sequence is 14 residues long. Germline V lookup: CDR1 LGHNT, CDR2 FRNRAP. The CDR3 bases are TGTGCTAGTGGTACCTTAGACAGGAACTATGGCTACACCTTC. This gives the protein CASGTLDRNYGYTF.

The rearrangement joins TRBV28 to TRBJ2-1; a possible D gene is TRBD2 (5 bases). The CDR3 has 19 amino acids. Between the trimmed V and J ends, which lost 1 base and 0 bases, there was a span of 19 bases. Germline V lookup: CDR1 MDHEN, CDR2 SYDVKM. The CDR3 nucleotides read TGTGCCAGCAGTTTATTTCGGTACGGAGAGGGCCCCTCCTACAATGAGCAGTTCTTC. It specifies CASSLFRYGEGPSYNEQFF.

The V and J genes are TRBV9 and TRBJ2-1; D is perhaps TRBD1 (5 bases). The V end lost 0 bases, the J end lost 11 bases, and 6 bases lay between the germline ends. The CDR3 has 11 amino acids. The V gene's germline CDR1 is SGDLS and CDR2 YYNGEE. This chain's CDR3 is CASSVEGKQFF. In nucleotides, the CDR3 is TGTGCCAGCAGCGTAGAGGGGAAGCAGTTCTTC. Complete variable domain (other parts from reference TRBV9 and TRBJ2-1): DSGVTQTPKHLITATGQRVTLRCSPRSGDLSVYWYQQSLDQGLQFLIQYYNGEERAKGNILERFSAQQFPDLHSELNLSSLELGDSALYFCASSVEGKQFFGPGTRLTVL.

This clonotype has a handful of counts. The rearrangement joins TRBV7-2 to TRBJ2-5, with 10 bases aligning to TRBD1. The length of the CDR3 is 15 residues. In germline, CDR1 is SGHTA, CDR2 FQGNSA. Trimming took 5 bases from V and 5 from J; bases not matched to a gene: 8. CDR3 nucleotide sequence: TGTGCCAGCAGCCCCGGACAGGGGGAGGTTGAGACCCAGTACTTC. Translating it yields CASSPGQGEVETQYF.

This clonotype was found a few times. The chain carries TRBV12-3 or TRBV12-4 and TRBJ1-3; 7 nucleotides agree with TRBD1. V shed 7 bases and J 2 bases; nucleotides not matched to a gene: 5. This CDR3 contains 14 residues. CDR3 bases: TGTGCCAGCACCCTGACAGGGACTGGAAACACCATATATTTT. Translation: CASTLTGTGNTIYF.

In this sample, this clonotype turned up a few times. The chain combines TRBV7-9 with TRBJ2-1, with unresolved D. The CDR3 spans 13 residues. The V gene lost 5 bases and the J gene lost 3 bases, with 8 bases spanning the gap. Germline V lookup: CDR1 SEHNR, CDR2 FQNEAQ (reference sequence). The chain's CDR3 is CASSHTGYNEQFF. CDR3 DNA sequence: TGTGCCAGCAGCCATACCGGCTACAATGAGCAGTTCTTC. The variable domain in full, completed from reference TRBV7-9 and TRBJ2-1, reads DTGVSQNPRHKITKRGQNVTFRCDPISEHNRLYWYRQTLGQGPEFLTYFQNEAQLEKSRLLSDRFSAERPKGSFSTLEIQRTEQGDSAMYLCASSHTGYNEQFFGPGTRLTVL.

The CDR3: CASGETGGGNQPQHF. The CDR3 bases are TGTGCCAGCGGAGAGACAGGGGGAGGCAATCAGCCCCAGCATTTT. V usage is TRBV12-3 or TRBV12-4 and J usage is TRBJ1-5, with 9 bases lining up with TRBD1. Trimming at V came to 8 bases and at J to 2 bases, leaving 7 bases not matched to a gene. The CDR3 sequence is 15 residues long.